This T cell receptor beta chain was sequenced during a study of T-cell memory formation after mild COVID-19. This CDR3 is built from 14 residues. V lost 2 bases and J lost 3, with 10 bases in between. The germline V gene has CDR1 MGHDK and CDR2 SYGVNS. Via MiXCR, TCRdb re-called the 5' RACE reads, giving one row per CDR3 protein. The top ten clones hold approximately 10% of a sample with approximately 210,000 distinct CDR3 sequences, around 30% of them seen once. The sample comprised PBMCs or a T cell subset sorted from them (not recorded which). This rearrangement joins TRBV25-1 to TRBJ1-1; D is undetermined. This TCR was sampled from an adult woman who had mild COVID-19 (a few samples of this study predate the infection). Cell type and time point are not known. CDR3 residues: CASSETDRYTEAFF. Written as DNA, the CDR3 is TGTGCCAGCAGTGAAACAGACCGGTACACTGAAGCTTTCTTT.